These T cell receptor beta chains were read from a single sample in a study of technical replicates of blood from a handful of donors. Sequencing used immunoSEQ multiplex PCR; TCRdb keeps in-frame clones, though not all of them. The data hold some 94,000 clones, with approximately 95% observed a single time. The sample comprised T cells isolated from PBMCs. These receptors were taken from a human donor in good health. Both conserved end residues are part of each CDR3. D genes are given only for firm matches. Size is omitted from some rows. Given values are once, few, many or a class for expanded clones.

d_call: -
v_call: TRBV4-3
j_call: TRBJ2-1
clone_size: -
cdr3_nt: TGCGCCAGCAGCCTCTTGGCGGGTGAGCAGTTCTTC
cdr3_aa: CASSLLAGEQFF

d_call: -
v_call: TRBV20-1
j_call: TRBJ2-3
clone_size: -
cdr3_nt: TGCAGTGCTGGCAATACGCAGTATTTT
cdr3_aa: CSAGNTQYF

d_call: -
v_call: TRBV21-1
j_call: TRBJ1-1
clone_size: -
cdr3_nt: TGTGCCAGCAGGGGACAGGGAGCCGAAACTGAAGCTTTCTTT
cdr3_aa: CASRGQGAETEAFF

d_call: -
v_call: TRBV9
j_call: TRBJ2-3
clone_size: -
cdr3_nt: TGTGCCAGCAGCGTAGGGTATCGGGAGCTACCAGATACGCAGTATTTT
cdr3_aa: CASSVGYRELPDTQYF

d_call: TRBD2
v_call: TRBV27
j_call: TRBJ2-2
clone_size: -
cdr3_nt: TGTGCCAGCAGTGTCCTTGGCGGGAGGGCCGGGGAGCTGTTTTTT
cdr3_aa: CASSVLGGRAGELFF

d_call: -
v_call: TRBV29-1
j_call: TRBJ2-1
clone_size: -
cdr3_nt: TGCAGCGTTGAAATTTCCGCGGCGGATGAGCAGTTCTTC
cdr3_aa: CSVEISAADEQFF

d_call: -
v_call: TRBV7-2
j_call: TRBJ1-5
clone_size: -
cdr3_nt: TGTGCCAGCAGAGACAGTAGCAATCAGCCCCAGCATTTT
cdr3_aa: CASRDSSNQPQHF

d_call: -
v_call: TRBV27
j_call: TRBJ1-1
clone_size: -
cdr3_nt: TGTGCCAGCAGTTTTATTTATAAGCCTGAAGCTTTCTTT
cdr3_aa: CASSFIYKPEAFF

d_call: -
v_call: TRBV9
j_call: TRBJ1-3
clone_size: once
cdr3_nt: TGTGCCAGCAGCCCAAACTCGGGTTCTGGAAACACCATATATTTT
cdr3_aa: CASSPNSGSGNTIYF

d_call: TRBD2
v_call: TRBV11-2
j_call: TRBJ2-2
clone_size: -
cdr3_nt: TGTGCCAGCAGCTTACAAGCGGGATCGAACACCGGGGAGCTGTTTTTT
cdr3_aa: CASSLQAGSNTGELFF

d_call: TRBD2
v_call: TRBV19
j_call: TRBJ2-3
clone_size: once
cdr3_nt: TGTGCCAGTAGTATGGTGTCATTTCCTAGCGGGATACACGATACGCAGTATTTT
cdr3_aa: CASSMVSFPSGIHDTQYF

d_call: TRBD2
v_call: TRBV9
j_call: TRBJ2-1
clone_size: -
cdr3_nt: TGTGCCAGCAGCTCGCGAGCGGGAGGATTATACAATGAGCAGTTCTTC
cdr3_aa: CASSSRAGGLYNEQFF

d_call: TRBD1
v_call: TRBV11-2
j_call: TRBJ1-4
clone_size: -
cdr3_nt: TGTGCCAGCAGCATAATTAAACCAGGGGGTATTAATGAAAAACTGTTTTTT
cdr3_aa: CASSIIKPGGINEKLFF

d_call: TRBD2
v_call: TRBV6-1
j_call: TRBJ2-7
clone_size: -
cdr3_nt: TGTGCCAGCAGATCTCTAGCGGACTACGAGCAGTACTTC
cdr3_aa: CASRSLADYEQYF

d_call: TRBD2
v_call: TRBV5-1
j_call: TRBJ2-3
clone_size: -
cdr3_nt: TGCGCCAGCAGCCCGGGACTAGCGGGAGTTACAGATACGCAGTATTTT
cdr3_aa: CASSPGLAGVTDTQYF

d_call: TRBD2
v_call: TRBV11-2
j_call: TRBJ2-1
clone_size: -
cdr3_nt: TGTGCCAGCAGCTTAGGTCGAGACAGACTAGCGGGAGACAATGAGCAGTTCTTC
cdr3_aa: CASSLGRDRLAGDNEQFF

d_call: -
v_call: TRBV21-1
j_call: TRBJ2-3
clone_size: -
cdr3_nt: TGTGCCAGCACCTTGACAGTAACGGATACGCAGTATTTT
cdr3_aa: CASTLTVTDTQYF

d_call: -
v_call: TRBV5-1
j_call: TRBJ2-1
clone_size: -
cdr3_nt: TGCGCCAGCAGGCCGGAGGTGGCCTGGGATGAGCAGTTCTTC
cdr3_aa: CASRPEVAWDEQFF

d_call: -
v_call: TRBV6-5
j_call: TRBJ2-1
clone_size: -
cdr3_nt: TGTGCCAGCAGTTACTTGAGGGAGGTTAGTGATGAGCAGTTCTTC
cdr3_aa: CASSYLREVSDEQFF

d_call: TRBD2
v_call: TRBV19
j_call: TRBJ2-1
clone_size: -
cdr3_nt: TGTGCCAGTAGTGTAAGACTAGCGGGAATTGGCAATGAGCAGTTCTTC
cdr3_aa: CASSVRLAGIGNEQFF

d_call: TRBD1
v_call: TRBV19
j_call: TRBJ1-1
clone_size: -
cdr3_nt: TGTGCCAGTAGTACGGACAGGGGCAAGAACACTGAAGCTTTCTTT
cdr3_aa: CASSTDRGKNTEAFF

d_call: TRBD2
v_call: TRBV5-1
j_call: TRBJ2-4
clone_size: once
cdr3_nt: TGCGCCAGCCGACTAGCGGGAGCCAAAAACATTCAGTACTTC
cdr3_aa: CASRLAGAKNIQYF

d_call: TRBD2
v_call: TRBV5-1
j_call: TRBJ2-1
clone_size: -
cdr3_nt: TGCGCCAGCAGCCTAACGGGGCTAGCGGGAGGGAATGAGCAGTTCTTC
cdr3_aa: CASSLTGLAGGNEQFF

d_call: -
v_call: TRBV2
j_call: TRBJ1-4
clone_size: -
cdr3_nt: TGTGCCAGCAGTGAAAGTTTCATTAACGGGGGGCGCGGACTGTTTTTT
cdr3_aa: CASSESFINGGRGLFF

d_call: -
v_call: TRBV7-3
j_call: TRBJ2-1
clone_size: -
cdr3_nt: TGTGCCAGCAGCTTACAGGGGACCACCTACAATGAGCAGTTCTTC
cdr3_aa: CASSLQGTTYNEQFF

d_call: -
v_call: TRBV19
j_call: TRBJ1-5
clone_size: -
cdr3_nt: TGTGCCAGTAGTTTCCAGGGGACCCATCAGCCCCAGCATTTT
cdr3_aa: CASSFQGTHQPQHF

d_call: TRBD2
v_call: TRBV4-2
j_call: TRBJ2-2
clone_size: once
cdr3_nt: TGTGCCAGCAGCGTGGGAGCGGGAGATTGGGGCCAGGGAGGGGAGCTGTTTTTT
cdr3_aa: CASSVGAGDWGQGGELFF

d_call: TRBD1
v_call: TRBV29-1
j_call: TRBJ2-1
clone_size: -
cdr3_nt: TGCAGCGTTGAAGTAAGGGACAGGGGTTTATACAATGAGCAGTTCTTC
cdr3_aa: CSVEVRDRGLYNEQFF

d_call: -
v_call: TRBV29-1
j_call: TRBJ2-3
clone_size: -
cdr3_nt: TGCAGCGTTGGCGGGACCAAGTGGTCCGCAGATACGCAGTATTTT
cdr3_aa: CSVGGTKWSADTQYF

d_call: -
v_call: TRBV5-4
j_call: TRBJ1-1
clone_size: -
cdr3_nt: TGTGCCAGCAGCTTGGAACAGTCCAACACTGAAGCTTTCTTT
cdr3_aa: CASSLEQSNTEAFF

d_call: TRBD1
v_call: TRBV7-2
j_call: TRBJ2-5
clone_size: -
cdr3_nt: TGTGCCAGCAGCGACGGACAGGGGACGGGGGAGACCCAGTACTTC
cdr3_aa: CASSDGQGTGETQYF

d_call: -
v_call: TRBV7-3
j_call: TRBJ2-1
clone_size: -
cdr3_nt: TGTGCCAGCAGCTTGGCCACTGGACAGCACAATGAGCAGTTCTTC
cdr3_aa: CASSLATGQHNEQFF

d_call: TRBD1
v_call: TRBV5-1
j_call: TRBJ1-5
clone_size: once
cdr3_nt: TGCGCCAGCAGCTCCGGGACAGGGGTTCAGCCCCAGCATTTT
cdr3_aa: CASSSGTGVQPQHF

d_call: -
v_call: TRBV5-4
j_call: TRBJ2-7
clone_size: -
cdr3_nt: TGTGCCAGCAGCCAAGACAAGGCGTACGAGCAGTACTTC
cdr3_aa: CASSQDKAYEQYF

d_call: TRBD2
v_call: TRBV5-6
j_call: TRBJ2-7
clone_size: -
cdr3_nt: TGTGCCAGCAGCTTGCTAGCGGTTTACGAGCAGTACTTC
cdr3_aa: CASSLLAVYEQYF

d_call: TRBD2
v_call: TRBV7-2
j_call: TRBJ2-1
clone_size: -
cdr3_nt: TGTGCCAGCAGCTTGAAGGGGACTAGCGGGAGTACTGAGCAGTTCTTC
cdr3_aa: CASSLKGTSGSTEQFF

d_call: -
v_call: TRBV7-9
j_call: TRBJ1-4
clone_size: -
cdr3_nt: TGTGCCAGCAGCTTAAGTTCCAGTGATTATGAAAAACTGTTTTTT
cdr3_aa: CASSLSSSDYEKLFF

d_call: -
v_call: TRBV5-1
j_call: TRBJ2-3
clone_size: -
cdr3_nt: TGCGCCAGCAGCAGCGACGGGACTAGCACAGATACGCAGTATTTT
cdr3_aa: CASSSDGTSTDTQYF

d_call: TRBD1
v_call: TRBV10-1
j_call: TRBJ2-1
clone_size: -
cdr3_nt: TGCGCCAGCAAACCTGACAGGGGATTGGACTACAATGAGCAGTTCTTC
cdr3_aa: CASKPDRGLDYNEQFF

d_call: TRBD1
v_call: TRBV19
j_call: TRBJ1-3
clone_size: -
cdr3_nt: TGTGCCAGTAGTCATCGAAGGGACAGCACCTTCTCTGGAAACACCATATATTTT
cdr3_aa: CASSHRRDSTFSGNTIYF

d_call: TRBD1
v_call: TRBV28
j_call: TRBJ1-1
clone_size: many
cdr3_nt: TGTGCCAGCAGTGTCTCAACAGGGGGAGAAGGTGAAGCTTTCTTT
cdr3_aa: CASSVSTGGEGEAFF

d_call: -
v_call: TRBV10-3
j_call: TRBJ2-3
clone_size: -
cdr3_nt: TGTGCCATCAGTGGGAGGGACACAGATACGCAGTATTTT
cdr3_aa: CAISGRDTDTQYF

d_call: TRBD1
v_call: TRBV4-1
j_call: TRBJ2-4
clone_size: -
cdr3_nt: TGCGCCAGCAGCCCCCCCCCGGGACAGGGGCCAACTTTAGCCAAAAACATTCAGTACTTC
cdr3_aa: CASSPPPGQGPTLAKNIQYF

d_call: -
v_call: TRBV27
j_call: TRBJ1-2
clone_size: -
cdr3_nt: TGTGCCAGCAGTTTGGTCGGGTCAGCTAACTATGGCTACACCTTC
cdr3_aa: CASSLVGSANYGYTF

d_call: TRBD1
v_call: TRBV27
j_call: TRBJ1-5
clone_size: -
cdr3_nt: TGTGCCAGCAGTTTCCTTACCGGGACAGGGGTCCATCAGCCCCAGCATTTT
cdr3_aa: CASSFLTGTGVHQPQHF

d_call: TRBD1
v_call: TRBV4-3
j_call: TRBJ2-3
clone_size: -
cdr3_nt: TGCGCCAGCAGCCGGGCAGGGGGAACGCAGTATTTT
cdr3_aa: CASSRAGGTQYF

d_call: TRBD1
v_call: TRBV12-5
j_call: TRBJ2-7
clone_size: once
cdr3_nt: TGTGCTAGTGGTCCAAACCAGCACAGGGGATTATACGAGCAGTACTTC
cdr3_aa: CASGPNQHRGLYEQYF

d_call: TRBD1
v_call: TRBV7-8
j_call: TRBJ1-1
clone_size: -
cdr3_nt: TGTGCCAGCAGCTTGACAGGGTTAATGAACACTGAAGCTTTCTTT
cdr3_aa: CASSLTGLMNTEAFF

d_call: -
v_call: TRBV9
j_call: TRBJ2-7
clone_size: -
cdr3_nt: TGTGCCAGCAGCGGCGACGGAGGGCCGCTTGAGGTGCAGTACTTC
cdr3_aa: CASSGDGGPLEVQYF

d_call: TRBD2
v_call: TRBV27
j_call: TRBJ2-2
clone_size: -
cdr3_nt: TGTGCCAGCAGTTTATACCCCCCCGGGACTACCCACACCGGGGAGCTGTTTTTT
cdr3_aa: CASSLYPPGTTHTGELFF

d_call: -
v_call: TRBV27
j_call: TRBJ1-1
clone_size: -
cdr3_nt: TGTGCCAGTAGGGGGGGCAGGGAAAGGGGTCGCGTTGCTGAAGCTTTCTTT
cdr3_aa: CASRGGRERGRVAEAFF

d_call: TRBD2
v_call: TRBV10-3
j_call: TRBJ2-7
clone_size: -
cdr3_nt: TGTGCCATCAGCGGACTAGCGGGAGCTTACGAGCAGTACTTC
cdr3_aa: CAISGLAGAYEQYF

d_call: TRBD1
v_call: TRBV9
j_call: TRBJ1-2
clone_size: -
cdr3_nt: TGTGCCAGCAGCGGAACAGGGGGCGGCAAACTCTATGGCTACACCTTC
cdr3_aa: CASSGTGGGKLYGYTF